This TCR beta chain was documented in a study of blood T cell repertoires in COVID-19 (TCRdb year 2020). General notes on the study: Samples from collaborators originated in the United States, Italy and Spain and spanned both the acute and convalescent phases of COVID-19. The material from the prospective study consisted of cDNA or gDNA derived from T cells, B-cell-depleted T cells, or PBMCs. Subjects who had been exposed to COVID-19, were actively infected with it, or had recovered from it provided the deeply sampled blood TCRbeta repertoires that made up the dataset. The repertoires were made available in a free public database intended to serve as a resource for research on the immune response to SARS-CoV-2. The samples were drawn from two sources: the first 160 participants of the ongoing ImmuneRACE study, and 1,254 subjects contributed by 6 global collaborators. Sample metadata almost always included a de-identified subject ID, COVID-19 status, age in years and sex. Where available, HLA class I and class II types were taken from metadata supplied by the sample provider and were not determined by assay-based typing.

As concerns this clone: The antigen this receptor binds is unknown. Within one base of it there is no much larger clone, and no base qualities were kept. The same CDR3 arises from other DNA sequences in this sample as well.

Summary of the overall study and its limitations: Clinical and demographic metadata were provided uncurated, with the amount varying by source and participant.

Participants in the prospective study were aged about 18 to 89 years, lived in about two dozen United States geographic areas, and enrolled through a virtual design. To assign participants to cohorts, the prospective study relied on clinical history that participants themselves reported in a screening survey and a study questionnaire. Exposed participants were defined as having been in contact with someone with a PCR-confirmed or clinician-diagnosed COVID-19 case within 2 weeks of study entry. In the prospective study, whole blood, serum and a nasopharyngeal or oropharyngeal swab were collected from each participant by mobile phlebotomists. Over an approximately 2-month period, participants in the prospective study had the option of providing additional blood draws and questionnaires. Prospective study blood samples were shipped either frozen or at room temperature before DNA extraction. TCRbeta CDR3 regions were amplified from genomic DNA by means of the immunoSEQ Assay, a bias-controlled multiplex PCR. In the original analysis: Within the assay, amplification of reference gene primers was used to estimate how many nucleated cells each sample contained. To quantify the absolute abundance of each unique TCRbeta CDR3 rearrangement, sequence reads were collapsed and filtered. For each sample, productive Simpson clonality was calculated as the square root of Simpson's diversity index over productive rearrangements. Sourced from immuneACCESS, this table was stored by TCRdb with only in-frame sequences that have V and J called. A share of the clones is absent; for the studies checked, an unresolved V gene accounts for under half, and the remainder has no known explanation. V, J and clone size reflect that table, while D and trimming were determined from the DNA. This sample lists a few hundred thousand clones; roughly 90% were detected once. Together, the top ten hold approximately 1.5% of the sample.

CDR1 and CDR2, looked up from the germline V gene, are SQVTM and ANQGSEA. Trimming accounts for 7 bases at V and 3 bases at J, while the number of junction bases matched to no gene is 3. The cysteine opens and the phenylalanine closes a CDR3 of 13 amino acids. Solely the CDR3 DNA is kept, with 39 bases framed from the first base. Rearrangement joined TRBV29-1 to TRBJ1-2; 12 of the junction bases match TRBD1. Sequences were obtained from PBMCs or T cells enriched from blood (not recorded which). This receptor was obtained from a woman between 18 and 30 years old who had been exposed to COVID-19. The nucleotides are TGCAGCGGGGGACAGGGGGCGGACTATGGCTACACCTTC. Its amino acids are CSGGQGADYGYTF.